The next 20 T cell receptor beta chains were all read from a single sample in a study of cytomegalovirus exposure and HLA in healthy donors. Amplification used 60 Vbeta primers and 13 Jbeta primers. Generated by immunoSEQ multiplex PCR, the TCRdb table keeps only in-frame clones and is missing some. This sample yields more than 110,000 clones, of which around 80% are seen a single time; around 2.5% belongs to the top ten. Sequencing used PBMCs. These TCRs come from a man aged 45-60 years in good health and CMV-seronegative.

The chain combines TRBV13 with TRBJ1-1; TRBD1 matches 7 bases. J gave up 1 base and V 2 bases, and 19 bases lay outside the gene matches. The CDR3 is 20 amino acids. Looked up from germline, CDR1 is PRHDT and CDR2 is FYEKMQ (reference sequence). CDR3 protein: CASSLRGAREGAIWNTEAFF. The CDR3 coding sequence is TGTGCCAGCAGCTTACGAGGTGCTCGGGAGGGGGCAATATGGAACACTGAAGCTTTCTTT.

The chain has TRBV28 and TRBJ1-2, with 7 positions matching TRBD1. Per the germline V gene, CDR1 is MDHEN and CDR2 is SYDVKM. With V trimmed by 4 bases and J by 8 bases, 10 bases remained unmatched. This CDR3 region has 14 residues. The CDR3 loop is CASSSTGQNRGYTF. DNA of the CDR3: TGTGCCAGCAGTTCAACGGGACAGAACAGGGGCTACACCTTC.

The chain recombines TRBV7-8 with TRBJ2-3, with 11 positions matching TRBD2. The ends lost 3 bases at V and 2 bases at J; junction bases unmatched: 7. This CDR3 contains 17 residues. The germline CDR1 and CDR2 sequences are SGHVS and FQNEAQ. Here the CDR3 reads CASSFLLAGAHTDTQYF. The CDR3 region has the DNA TGTGCCAGCAGCTTCCTACTAGCGGGAGCGCACACAGATACGCAGTATTTT.

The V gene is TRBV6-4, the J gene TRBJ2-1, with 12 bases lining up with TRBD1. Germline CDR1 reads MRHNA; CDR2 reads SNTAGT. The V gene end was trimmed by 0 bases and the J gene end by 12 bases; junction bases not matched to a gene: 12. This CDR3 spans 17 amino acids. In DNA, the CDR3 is TGTGCCAGCAGTGACTCAGCATATTCCGGGACAGGGGGCGTGCAGTTCTTC. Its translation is CASSDSAYSGTGGVQFF.

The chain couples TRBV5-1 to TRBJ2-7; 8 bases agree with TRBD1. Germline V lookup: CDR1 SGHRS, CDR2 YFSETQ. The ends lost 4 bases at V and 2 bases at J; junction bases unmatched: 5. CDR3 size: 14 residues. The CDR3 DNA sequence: TGCGCCAGCAGCAGAACGGGACAGGCCTACGAGCAGTACTTC. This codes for CASSRTGQAYEQYF. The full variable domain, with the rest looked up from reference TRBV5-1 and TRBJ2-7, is KAGVTQTPRYLIKTRGQQVTLSCSPISGHRSVSWYQQTPGQGLQFLFEYFSETQRNKGNFPGRFSGRQFSNSRSEMNVSTLELGDSALYLCASSRTGQAYEQYFGPGTRLTVT.

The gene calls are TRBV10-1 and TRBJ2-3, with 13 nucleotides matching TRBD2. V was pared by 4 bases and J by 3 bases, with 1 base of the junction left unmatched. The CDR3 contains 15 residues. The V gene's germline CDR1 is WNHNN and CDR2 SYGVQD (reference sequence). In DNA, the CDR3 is TGCGCCAGCAGTGGGACTAGCGGGAGTACAGATACGCAGTATTTT. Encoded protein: CASSGTSGSTDTQYF.

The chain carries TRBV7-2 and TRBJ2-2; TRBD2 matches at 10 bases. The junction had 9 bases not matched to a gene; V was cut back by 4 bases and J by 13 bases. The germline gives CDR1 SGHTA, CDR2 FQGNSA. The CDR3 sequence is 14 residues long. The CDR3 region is CASSSPPSGRGLFF. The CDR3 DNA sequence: TGTGCCAGCAGCTCCCCCCCTAGCGGGAGAGGGCTGTTTTTT.

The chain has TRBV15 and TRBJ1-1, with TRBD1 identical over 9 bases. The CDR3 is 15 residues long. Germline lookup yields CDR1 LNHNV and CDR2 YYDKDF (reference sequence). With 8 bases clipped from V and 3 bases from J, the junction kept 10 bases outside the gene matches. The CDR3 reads CATCNGDRDDTEAFF. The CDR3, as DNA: TGTGCCACCTGCAATGGGGACAGGGATGACACTGAAGCTTTCTTT.

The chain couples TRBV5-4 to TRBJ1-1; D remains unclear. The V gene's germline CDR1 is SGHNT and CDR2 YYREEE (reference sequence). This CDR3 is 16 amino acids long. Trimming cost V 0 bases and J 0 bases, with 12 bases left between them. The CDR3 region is CASSLGGVSMNTEAFF. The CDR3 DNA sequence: TGTGCCAGCAGCTTGGGGGGAGTAAGCATGAACACTGAAGCTTTCTTT.

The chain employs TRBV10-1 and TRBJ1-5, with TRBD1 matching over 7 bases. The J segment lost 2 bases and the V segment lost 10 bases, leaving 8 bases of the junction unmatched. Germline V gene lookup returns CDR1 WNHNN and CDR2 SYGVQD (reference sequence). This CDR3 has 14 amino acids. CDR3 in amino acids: CATRTGVGNQPQHF. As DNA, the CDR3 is TGCGCCACCAGGACAGGCGTCGGCAATCAGCCCCAGCATTTT.

CDR3 DNA sequence: TGTGCCAGCGGAGCCGGGGACAGGGGGCAGGGAGGGGCCAACGTCCTGACTTTC. This translates into CASGAGDRGQGGANVLTF. The chain carries TRBV9 and TRBJ2-6; 12 positions match TRBD1. J gave up 4 bases and V 7 bases, and 12 bases lay outside the gene matches. The germline V gene has CDR1 SGDLS and CDR2 YYNGEE. CDR3 length equals 18 residues.

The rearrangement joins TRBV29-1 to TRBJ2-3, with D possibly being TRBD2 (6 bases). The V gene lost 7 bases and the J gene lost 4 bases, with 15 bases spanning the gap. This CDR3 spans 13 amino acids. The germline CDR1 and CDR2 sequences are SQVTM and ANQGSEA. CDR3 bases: TGCAGCGGACCGGCCCCGGGAGCAGATACGCAGTATTTT. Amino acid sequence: CSGPAPGADTQYF.

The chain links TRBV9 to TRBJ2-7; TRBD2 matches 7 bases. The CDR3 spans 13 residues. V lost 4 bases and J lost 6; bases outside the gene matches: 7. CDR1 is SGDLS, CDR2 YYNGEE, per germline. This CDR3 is CASSFGLEGEQYF. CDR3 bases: TGTGCCAGCAGCTTCGGACTAGAAGGCGAGCAGTACTTC.

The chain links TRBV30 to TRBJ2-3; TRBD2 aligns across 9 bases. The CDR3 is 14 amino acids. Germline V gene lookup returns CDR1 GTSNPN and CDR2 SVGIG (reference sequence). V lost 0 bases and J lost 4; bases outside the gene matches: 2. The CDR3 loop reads CAWSVRTSADTQYF. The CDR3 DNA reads TGTGCCTGGAGTGTACGGACTAGCGCAGATACGCAGTATTTT.

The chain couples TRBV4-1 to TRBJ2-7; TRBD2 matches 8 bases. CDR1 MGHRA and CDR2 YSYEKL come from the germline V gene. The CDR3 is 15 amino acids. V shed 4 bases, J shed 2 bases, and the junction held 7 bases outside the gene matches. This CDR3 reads CASSLYSTSAYEQYF. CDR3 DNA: TGCGCCAGCAGCCTCTATTCGACTAGCGCCTACGAGCAGTACTTC.

CDR3 DNA: TGCGCCAGCAGCTTGGGACAGGGAGAAGACTCACCCCTCCACTTT. As protein: CASSLGQGEDSPLHF. The V gene is TRBV5-1, the J gene TRBJ1-6; 7 bases match TRBD1. CDR1 is SGHRS, CDR2 YFSETQ, per germline. This CDR3 has 15 amino acids. Trimming cost V 0 bases and J 10 bases; bases outside gene matches: 7.

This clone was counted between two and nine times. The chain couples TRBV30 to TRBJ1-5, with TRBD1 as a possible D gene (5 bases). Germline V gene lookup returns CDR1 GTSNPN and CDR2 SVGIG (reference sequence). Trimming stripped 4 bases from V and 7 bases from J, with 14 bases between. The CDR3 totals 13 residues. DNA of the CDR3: TGTGCCTGGACCACTGGGGGAGGGCAGCCCCAGCATTTT. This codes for CAWTTGGGQPQHF.

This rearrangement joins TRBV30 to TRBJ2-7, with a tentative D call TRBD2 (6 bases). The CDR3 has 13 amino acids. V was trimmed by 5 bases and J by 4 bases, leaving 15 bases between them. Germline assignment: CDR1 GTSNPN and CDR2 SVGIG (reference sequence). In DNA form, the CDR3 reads TGTGCCTGGCGCTCGGGACTCTTGTACGAGCAGTACTTC. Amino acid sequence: CAWRSGLLYEQYF.

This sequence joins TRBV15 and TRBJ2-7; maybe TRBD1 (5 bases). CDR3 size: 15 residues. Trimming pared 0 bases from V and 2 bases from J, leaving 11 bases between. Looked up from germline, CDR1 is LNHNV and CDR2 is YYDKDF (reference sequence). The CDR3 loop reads CATSRDLQETYEQYF. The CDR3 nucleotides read TGTGCCACCAGCAGAGATTTACAGGAAACCTACGAGCAGTACTTC.

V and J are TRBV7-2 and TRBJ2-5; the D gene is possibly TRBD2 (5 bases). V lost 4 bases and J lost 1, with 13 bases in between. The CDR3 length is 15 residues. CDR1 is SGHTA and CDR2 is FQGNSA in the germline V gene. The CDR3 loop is CASSSPGRGQETQYF. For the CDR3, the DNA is TGTGCCAGCAGCTCGCCAGGCCGGGGCCAAGAGACCCAGTACTTC.